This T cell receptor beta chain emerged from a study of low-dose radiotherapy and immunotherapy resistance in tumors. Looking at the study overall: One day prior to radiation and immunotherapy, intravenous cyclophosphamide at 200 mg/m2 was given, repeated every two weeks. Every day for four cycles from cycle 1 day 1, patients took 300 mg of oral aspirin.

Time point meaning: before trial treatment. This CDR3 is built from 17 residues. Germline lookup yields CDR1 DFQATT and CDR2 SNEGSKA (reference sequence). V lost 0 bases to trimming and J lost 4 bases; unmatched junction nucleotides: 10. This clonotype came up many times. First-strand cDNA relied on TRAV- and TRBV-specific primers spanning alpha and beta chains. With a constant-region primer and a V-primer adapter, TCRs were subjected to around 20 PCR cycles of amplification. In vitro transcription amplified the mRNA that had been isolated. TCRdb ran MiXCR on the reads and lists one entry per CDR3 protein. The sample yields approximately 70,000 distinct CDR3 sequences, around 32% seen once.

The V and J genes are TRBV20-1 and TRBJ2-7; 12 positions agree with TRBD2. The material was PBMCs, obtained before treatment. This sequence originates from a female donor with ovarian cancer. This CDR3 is CSARDALASGGVYEQYF. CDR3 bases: TGCAGTGCTAGAGATGCCCTGGCTAGCGGGGGGGTATACGAGCAGTACTTC.